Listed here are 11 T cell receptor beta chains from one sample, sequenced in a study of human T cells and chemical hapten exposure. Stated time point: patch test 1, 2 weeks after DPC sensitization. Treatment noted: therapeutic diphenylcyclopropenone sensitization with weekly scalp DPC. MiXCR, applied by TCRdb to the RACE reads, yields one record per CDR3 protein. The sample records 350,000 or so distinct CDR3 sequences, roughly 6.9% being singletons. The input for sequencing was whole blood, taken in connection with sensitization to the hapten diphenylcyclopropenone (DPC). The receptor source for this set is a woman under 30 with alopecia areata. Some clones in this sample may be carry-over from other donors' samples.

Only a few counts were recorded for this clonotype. The CDR3 DNA sequence: TGTGCCAGCAGCTTTGGACGGACCTTGACCTACAATGAGCAGTTCTTC. Amino acid sequence: CASSFGRTLTYNEQFF. The rearrangement links TRBV7-9 to TRBJ2-1; D is uncertain. CDR1 is SEHNR, CDR2 FQNEAQ, per germline (reference sequence). The germline V and J ends were trimmed by 3 bases and 2 bases, with 14 bases remaining between them. There are 16 residues in the CDR3.

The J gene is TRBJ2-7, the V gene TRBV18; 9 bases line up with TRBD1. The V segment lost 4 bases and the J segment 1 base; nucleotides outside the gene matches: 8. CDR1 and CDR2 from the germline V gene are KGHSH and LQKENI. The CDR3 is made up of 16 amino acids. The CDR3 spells CASSQAGTGTSYEQYF. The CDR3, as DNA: TGTGCCAGCTCACAGGCCGGGACAGGGACTTCCTACGAGCAGTACTTC. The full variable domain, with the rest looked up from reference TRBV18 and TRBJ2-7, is NAGVMQNPRHLVRRRGQEARLRCSPMKGHSHVYWYRQLPEEGLKFMVYLQKENIIDESGMPKERFSAEFPKEGPSILRIQQVVRGDSAAYFCASSQAGTGTSYEQYFGPGTRLTVT.

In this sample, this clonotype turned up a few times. The CDR3 spells CSVPPGLAAHEQFF. The CDR3 bases are TGCAGCGTCCCCCCGGGACTAGCAGCACATGAGCAGTTCTTC. The V and J genes are TRBV29-1 and TRBJ2-1; 9 bases agree with TRBD2. The CDR3 runs 14 residues. CDR1 is SQVTM and CDR2 is ANQGSEA in the germline V gene. The junction had 11 bases not matched to a gene; V was cut back by 6 bases and J by 8 bases.

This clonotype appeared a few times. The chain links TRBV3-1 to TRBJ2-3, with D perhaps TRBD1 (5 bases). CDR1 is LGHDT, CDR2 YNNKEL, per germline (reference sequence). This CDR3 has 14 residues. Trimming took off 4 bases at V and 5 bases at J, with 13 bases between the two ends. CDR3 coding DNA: TGTGCCAGCAGCCCCCGGGCCCAGGGAGATACGCAGTATTTT. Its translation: CASSPRAQGDTQYF.

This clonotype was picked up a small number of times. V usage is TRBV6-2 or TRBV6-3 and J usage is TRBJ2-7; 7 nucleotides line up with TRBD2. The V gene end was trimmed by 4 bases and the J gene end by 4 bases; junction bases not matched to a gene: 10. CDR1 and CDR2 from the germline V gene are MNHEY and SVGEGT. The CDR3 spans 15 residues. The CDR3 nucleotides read TGTGCCAGCAGTTCTCCGGGACTACCCCTTTACGAGCAGTACTTC. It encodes CASSSPGLPLYEQYF.

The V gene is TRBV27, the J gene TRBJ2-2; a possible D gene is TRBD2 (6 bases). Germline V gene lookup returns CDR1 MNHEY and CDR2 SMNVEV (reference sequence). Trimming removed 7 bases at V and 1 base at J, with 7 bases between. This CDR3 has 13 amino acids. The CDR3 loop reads CASTGRNTGELFF. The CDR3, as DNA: TGTGCCAGCACCGGGAGGAACACCGGGGAGCTGTTTTTT.

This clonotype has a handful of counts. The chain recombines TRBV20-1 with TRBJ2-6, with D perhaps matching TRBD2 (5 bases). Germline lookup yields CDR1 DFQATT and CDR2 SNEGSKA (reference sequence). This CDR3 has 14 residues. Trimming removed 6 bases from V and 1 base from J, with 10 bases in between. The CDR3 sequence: CSARGGSGANVLTF. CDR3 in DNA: TGCAGTGCCCGGGGTGGTTCTGGGGCCAACGTCCTGACTTTC.

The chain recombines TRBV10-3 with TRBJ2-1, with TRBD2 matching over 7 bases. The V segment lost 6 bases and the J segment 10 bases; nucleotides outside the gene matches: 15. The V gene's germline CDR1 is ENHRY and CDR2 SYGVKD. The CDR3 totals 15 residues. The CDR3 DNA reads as TGTGCCATCAGCGGGGGGATTGGAGACAATCGGGAGCAGTTCTTC. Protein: CAISGGIGDNREQFF.

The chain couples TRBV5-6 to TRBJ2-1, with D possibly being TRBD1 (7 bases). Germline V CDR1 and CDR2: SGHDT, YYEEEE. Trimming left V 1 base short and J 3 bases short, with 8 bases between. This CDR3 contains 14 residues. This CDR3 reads CASSLQGGYNEQFF. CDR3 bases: TGTGCCAGCAGCTTGCAGGGGGGCTACAATGAGCAGTTCTTC.

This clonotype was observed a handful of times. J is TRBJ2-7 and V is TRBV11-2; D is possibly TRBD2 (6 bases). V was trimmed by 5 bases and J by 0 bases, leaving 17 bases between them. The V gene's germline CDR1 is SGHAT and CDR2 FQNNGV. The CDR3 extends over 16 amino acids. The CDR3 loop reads CASSARSGFSSYEQYF. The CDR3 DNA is TGTGCCAGCAGCGCACGCAGCGGGTTTAGCTCCTACGAGCAGTACTTC.

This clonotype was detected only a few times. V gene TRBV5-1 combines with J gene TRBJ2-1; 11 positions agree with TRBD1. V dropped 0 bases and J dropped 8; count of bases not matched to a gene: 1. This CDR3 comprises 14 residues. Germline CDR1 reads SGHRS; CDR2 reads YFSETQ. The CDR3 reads CASSLEGQGDEQFF. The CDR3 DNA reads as TGCGCCAGCAGCTTGGAGGGACAGGGGGATGAGCAGTTCTTC.